One sample yielded the 26 T cell receptor beta chains listed below, sequenced in a study of T cells in Graves' hyperthyroidism and ophthalmopathy. The CDR3 regions of TCR beta were amplified from RNA transcripts. HTBI primers drove first-round RT-PCR of the TCR CDR3. One entry per CDR3 protein, called by TCRdb with MiXCR from the multiplex PCR reads. The sample has about 600,000 distinct CDR3 sequences, more than 15% seen once. Sequenced input: blood. These receptors were obtained from a woman aged 40 to 50 with Graves' ophthalmopathy.

This rearrangement joins TRBV13 to TRBJ2-2, with D unclear. This CDR3 has 15 amino acids. With 5 bases removed from V and 7 bases from J, the gap between germline ends came to 17 bases. Looked up from germline, CDR1 is PRHDT and CDR2 is FYEKMQ (reference sequence). The CDR3: CASSPGPGFDGELFF. Written as DNA, the CDR3 is TGTGCCAGCAGCCCTGGACCGGGTTTTGACGGGGAGCTGTTTTTT.

This clonotype has a single count. A much larger clone lies one base from this, so it may be a read error. The chain is built from TRBV11-2 and TRBJ2-2; weak D call: TRBD2 (5 bases). The length of the CDR3 is 16 residues. CDR1 is SGHAT, CDR2 FQNNGV, per germline. The CDR3, as DNA: TGTGCCTGCAGCTTCACGTTGGCAGACGGGGCCGGGGAGCTGTTTTTT. It translates to CACSFTLADGAGELFF.

This clonotype was seen at least ten times. The V call is TRBV7-9, the J call TRBJ2-7; 9 bases map to TRBD1. The CDR3 has 14 amino acids. Germline V gene sequence: CDR1 SEHNR, CDR2 FQNEAQ (reference sequence). With V trimmed by 6 bases and J by 1 base, 4 bases remained unmatched. In DNA form, the CDR3 reads TGTGCCAGCAGTTCAGGGACAGGGTCCTACGAGCAGTACTTC. Translation: CASSSGTGSYEQYF.

The table lists this clonotype with a few counts. This chain connects TRBV12-3 or TRBV12-4 to TRBJ2-3; D not resolved. Trimming left V 6 bases short and J 0 bases short, with 13 bases between. The CDR3 is 15 residues long. CDR3 amino acids: CASSRILGSTDTQYF. The CDR3 region has the DNA TGTGCCAGCAGCCGGATTTTGGGGAGCACAGATACGCAGTATTTT.

The chain carries TRBV5-1 and TRBJ2-4; a weak D match, TRBD1 (6 bases). The CDR3 totals 13 residues. The V gene lost 2 bases and the J gene lost 8 bases, with 11 bases spanning the gap. Germline CDR1 and CDR2: SGHRS and YFSETQ. In DNA form, the CDR3 reads TGCGCCAGCAGCTTAGGACAGTTGGACATTCAGTACTTC. Its translation: CASSLGQLDIQYF.

This clonotype came up a few times. The chain joins TRBV5-4 to TRBJ2-5; 11 bases map to TRBD2. V was clipped by 1 base and J by 5 bases; unmatched bases: 7. CDR3 length: 16 residues. CDR1 is SGHNT and CDR2 is YYREEE in the germline V gene (reference sequence). The CDR3 DNA is TGTGCCAGCAGCTTGACTAGCGGGGGCTCCGGGGAGACCCAGTACTTC. This codes for CASSLTSGGSGETQYF.

This clonotype has at least ten counts. The chain links TRBV5-1 to TRBJ1-1, with D possibly matching TRBD1 (5 bases). CDR1 SGHRS and CDR2 YFSETQ come from the germline V gene. CDR3 length: 16 residues. With 0 bases removed from V and 1 base from J, the gap between germline ends came to 13 bases. The CDR3 region has the DNA TGCGCCAGCAGCTTGGGGCAGGGAGGGCAGAACACTGAAGCTTTCTTT. Its protein is CASSLGQGGQNTEAFF.

J is TRBJ2-3 and V is TRBV19; 10 nucleotides align to TRBD2. V lost 7 bases and J lost 2; bases outside the gene matches: 6. Germline CDR1 LNHDA, CDR2 SQIVND (reference sequence). This CDR3 has 15 amino acids. Here the CDR3 reads CASTQLAGSTDTQYF. The CDR3 nucleotides read TGTGCCAGTACCCAACTAGCGGGATCCACAGATACGCAGTATTTT.

This clonotype has a count of ten or more. The chain recombines TRBV7-2 with TRBJ1-1; maybe TRBD1 (6 bases). V shed 3 bases and J shed 9 bases, with 14 bases lying between them. The germline V gene has CDR1 SGHTA and CDR2 FQGNSA. The CDR3 is made up of 13 amino acids. Written as DNA, the CDR3 is TGTGCCAGCAGCTTCGAGCGGACAGTTCAAGCTTTCTTT. It encodes CASSFERTVQAFF. Filled out from reference TRBV7-2 and TRBJ1-1, the complete variable domain reads GAGVSQSPSNKVTEKGKDVELRCDPISGHTALYWYRQSLGQGLEFLIYFQGNSAPDKSGLPSDRFSAERTGGSVSTLTIQRTQQEDSAVYLCASSFERTVQAFFGQGTRLTVV.

This clonotype was detected many times. The V gene is TRBV12-3 or TRBV12-4, the J gene TRBJ2-3; D gene ambiguous. CDR3 length: 13 residues. The germline V and J ends were trimmed by 4 bases and 4 bases, with 9 bases remaining between them. For the CDR3, the DNA is TGTGCCAGCAGTTCCGCCTGGGCAGATACGCAGTATTTT. Amino acids: CASSSAWADTQYF.

The sample holds many counts of this clonotype. The chain uses TRBV12-3 or TRBV12-4 and TRBJ2-1, with D possibly TRBD2 on 7 matching bases. This CDR3 region has 16 residues. Trimming removed 10 bases at V and 4 bases at J, with 23 bases between. CDR3 sequence: CATTTGGHLDYNEQFF. CDR3 coding DNA: TGTGCCACGACGACGGGGGGCCACCTAGATTACAATGAGCAGTTCTTC.

Many counts were recorded for this clonotype. This sequence joins TRBV7-2 and TRBJ2-7; 10 bases are shared with TRBD2. CDR1 is SGHTA and CDR2 is FQGNSA in the germline V gene. This CDR3 contains 15 residues. The ends lost 4 bases at V and 1 base at J; junction bases unmatched: 4. CDR3 DNA: TGTGCCAGCAGCTCCCAAGCGGGAGGGTCCTACGAGCAGTACTTC. Translation: CASSSQAGGSYEQYF.

This clonotype ranks as medium-sized. The rearrangement links TRBV11-2 to TRBJ2-5; no clear D gene. The CDR3 consists of 12 residues. CDR1 SGHAT and CDR2 FQNNGV come from the germline V gene. Trimming took 0 bases from V and 5 from J, leaving 4 bases between them. CDR3 residues: CASSLDHETQYF. CDR3 coding DNA: TGTGCCAGCAGCTTAGATCACGAGACCCAGTACTTC.

The table lists this clonotype with a few counts. This sequence joins TRBV27 and TRBJ1-4; 8 nucleotides match TRBD1. The CDR3 covers 15 residues. Germline V gene sequence: CDR1 MNHEY, CDR2 SMNVEV (reference sequence). Unmatched junction bases numbered 4, after V lost 1 base and J lost 6 bases. CDR3: CASSLFSTGDEKLFF. In nucleotides, the CDR3 is TGTGCCAGCAGTTTATTTTCGACAGGGGATGAAAAACTGTTTTTT.

This clonotype occurred a few times. The J gene is TRBJ2-7, the V gene TRBV6-2 or TRBV6-3; TRBD1 aligns across 8 bases. The CDR3 has 13 amino acids. The germline gives CDR1 MNHEY, CDR2 SVGEGT. The J segment lost 5 bases and the V segment lost 6 bases, leaving 6 bases of the junction unmatched. CDR3 coding DNA: TGTGCCAGCAGACCCAGGGGGCTGAACGAGCAGTACTTC. Amino acids: CASRPRGLNEQYF.

This clonotype has ten or more counts. The gene calls are TRBV5-1 and TRBJ2-7, with D possibly being TRBD1 (6 bases). The V gene's germline CDR1 is SGHRS and CDR2 YFSETQ. This CDR3 has 14 amino acids. Trimming shortened V by 4 bases and J by 5 bases, and 16 bases separated the two germline ends. CDR3 residues: CASSRAGVFHEQYF. CDR3 DNA: TGCGCCAGCAGCAGGGCAGGGGTTTTCCACGAGCAGTACTTC. The entire variable domain, with the rest obtained from reference TRBV5-1 and TRBJ2-7, is as follows: KAGVTQTPRYLIKTRGQQVTLSCSPISGHRSVSWYQQTPGQGLQFLFEYFSETQRNKGNFPGRFSGRQFSNSRSEMNVSTLELGDSALYLCASSRAGVFHEQYFGPGTRLTVT.

This clonotype appeared a few times. The rearrangement uses TRBV18 and TRBJ1-1; unclear D gene. Trimming cost V 3 bases and J 6 bases, with 11 bases left between them. The V gene's germline CDR1 is KGHSH and CDR2 LQKENI. There are 13 residues in the CDR3. CDR3 sequence reads: CASSPFDLAEAFF. DNA of the CDR3: TGTGCCAGCTCACCTTTCGATCTGGCTGAAGCTTTCTTT.

This clonotype has just a few counts. This sequence joins TRBV20-1 and TRBJ1-3, with D maybe TRBD1 (6 bases). The V end lost 4 bases, the J end lost 3 bases, and 22 bases lay between the germline ends. Germline CDR1 is DFQATT and CDR2 is SNEGSKA (reference sequence). The CDR3 runs to 17 residues. In nucleotides, the CDR3 is TGCAGTGCTACACCACAAAATCGACAGGTCTTTGGAAACACCATATATTTT. This sequence encodes CSATPQNRQVFGNTIYF.

This clonotype was counted ten times or more. The chain carries TRBV28 and TRBJ2-1, with 8 positions matching TRBD1. The CDR3 runs 14 residues. CDR1 is MDHEN and CDR2 is SYDVKM in the germline V gene. V was clipped by 3 bases and J by 12 bases; unmatched bases: 10. The CDR3 loop reads CASSFDRGPQGQFF. CDR3 nucleotides: TGTGCCAGCAGTTTTGACAGGGGCCCACAGGGGCAGTTCTTC.

This clonotype was seen only a few times. The gene calls are TRBV20-1 and TRBJ1-3; 8 bases are shared with TRBD1. J lost 5 bases, V lost 4 bases, and 7 bases had no gene match. This CDR3 is 14 amino acids long. CDR1 is DFQATT, CDR2 SNEGSKA, per germline (reference sequence). The CDR3, as DNA: TGCAGTGCTACTCTAGGACAGGGCAGAAACACCATATATTTT. This translates into CSATLGQGRNTIYF.

This clonotype was detected many times. The genes are TRBV20-1 and TRBJ1-5, with D unclear. The CDR3 length is 14 residues. V lost 5 bases and J 7 bases, leaving 18 bases between the germline ends. Germline V lookup: CDR1 DFQATT, CDR2 SNEGSKA (reference sequence). The CDR3 coding sequence is TGCAGTGCTGGGTTTGTGTCGTCCGGGCAGCCCCAGCATTTT. Its protein is CSAGFVSSGQPQHF.

This clonotype occurred many times. This chain joins TRBV28 and TRBJ1-4, with TRBD1 matching over 7 bases. J was trimmed by 2 bases and V by 6 bases; bases with no gene match: 6. There are 15 residues in the CDR3. Looked up from germline, CDR1 is MDHEN and CDR2 is SYDVKM. The CDR3 coding sequence is TGTGCCAGCAGCATGCACAGGGGCACTAATGAAAAACTGTTTTTT. Its translation is CASSMHRGTNEKLFF.

The rearrangement uses TRBV12-3 or TRBV12-4 and TRBJ2-4; TRBD2 might be the D (6 bases). CDR3 length equals 17 residues. The ends were cut back, 4 bases at V and 3 bases at J, with 19 bases in the middle. The CDR3: CASSSGVGGRCKNIQYF. Written as DNA, the CDR3 is TGTGCCAGCAGTTCGGGCGTGGGGGGACGGTGCAAAAACATTCAGTACTTC.

This CDR3 is CAISGQNQPQHF. DNA of the CDR3: TGTGCCATCAGTGGACAGAATCAGCCCCAGCATTTT. The rearrangement joins TRBV10-3 to TRBJ1-5; D perhaps matches TRBD1 (5 bases). From germline, CDR1 is ENHRY and CDR2 SYGVKD. The V end lost 4 bases, the J end lost 4 bases, and 5 bases lay between the germline ends. The CDR3 is 12 amino acids.

V and J are TRBV28 and TRBJ1-5, with D perhaps matching TRBD1 (5 bases). The length of the CDR3 is 16 residues. Germline assignment: CDR1 MDHEN and CDR2 SYDVKM. Trimming removed 8 bases from V and 8 bases from J, with 25 bases in between. This chain's CDR3 is CASAQRFRTKGEPQHF. DNA of the CDR3: TGTGCCAGCGCGCAAAGATTCAGGACCAAAGGGGAGCCCCAGCATTTT.

In this sample, this clonotype turned up a few times. The gene calls are TRBV12-3 or TRBV12-4 and TRBJ2-2, with D perhaps TRBD1 (6 bases). With 6 bases removed from V and 4 bases from J, the gap between germline ends came to 18 bases. The CDR3 sequence is 16 residues long. The CDR3 reads CASSATSKGGTGELFF. In DNA form, the CDR3 reads TGTGCCAGCAGCGCCACATCCAAAGGGGGCACCGGGGAGCTGTTTTTT.